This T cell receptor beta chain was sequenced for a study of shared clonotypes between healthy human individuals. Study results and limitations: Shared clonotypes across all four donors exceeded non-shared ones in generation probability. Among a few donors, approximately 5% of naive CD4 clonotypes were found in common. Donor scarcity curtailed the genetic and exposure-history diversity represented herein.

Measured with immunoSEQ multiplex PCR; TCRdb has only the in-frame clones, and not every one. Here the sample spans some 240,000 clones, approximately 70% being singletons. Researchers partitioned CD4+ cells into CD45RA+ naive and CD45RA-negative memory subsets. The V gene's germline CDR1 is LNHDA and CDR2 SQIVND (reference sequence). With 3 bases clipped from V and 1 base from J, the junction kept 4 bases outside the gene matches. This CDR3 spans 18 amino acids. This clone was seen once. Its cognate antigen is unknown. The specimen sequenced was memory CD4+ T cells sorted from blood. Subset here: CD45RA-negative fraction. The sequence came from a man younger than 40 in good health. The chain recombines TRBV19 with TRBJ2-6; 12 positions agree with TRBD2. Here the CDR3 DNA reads TGTGCCAGTAGTATCCTGACTAGCGGGAGTTCTGGGGCCAACGTCCTGACTTTC. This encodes CASSILTSGSSGANVLTF. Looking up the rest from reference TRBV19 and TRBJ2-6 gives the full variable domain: DGGITQSPKYLFRKEGQNVTLSCEQNLNHDAMYWYRQDPGQGLRLIYYSQIVNDFQKGDIAEGYSVSREKKESFPLTVTSAQKNPTAFYLCASSILTSGSSGANVLTFGAGSRLTVL.